These T cell receptor beta chains were read from a single sample in a study of shared clonotypes between healthy human individuals. TCRdb's copy holds only in-frame clones and misses some; the assay was immunoSEQ multiplex PCR. Found here are about a million clones, roughly 80% of them singletons; the top ten hold 1.2% to 1.5%. The sequenced sample consisted of memory CD4+ T cells sorted from blood. These receptors all stem from a young man in good health. Each CDR3 is given with its conserved first and last residue. Fields, in order: V gene, CDR3 length, J gene, D gene, clone size, CDR3 DNA, CDR3 protein. A D gene is named only where the DNA matches it firmly. Some rows mark clone size as missing; the rest say once, few, many or name a class of expanded clone.

TRBV4-1	17	TRBJ1-2	TRBD1	once	TGCGCCAGCAACGCGGCCCACGCGACAGGGCTGGGCTATGGCTACACCTTC	CASNAAHATGLGYGYTF
TRBV18	13	TRBJ2-5	.	.	TGTGCCAGCTCACCGGACAGCAAAGAGACCCAGTACTTC	CASSPDSKETQYF
TRBV7-9	15	TRBJ1-5	TRBD1	once	TGTGCCAGCAGCTTTGGGACAGGGCTTAATCAGCCCCAGCATTTT	CASSFGTGLNQPQHF
TRBV11-2	14	TRBJ2-7	.	.	TGTGCCAGCAGCTTAGACCCGACTGGTTACGAGCAGTACTTC	CASSLDPTGYEQYF
TRBV11-2	14	TRBJ2-3	.	once	TGTGCCAGCAGCTTAGTGGCAGTCACAGATACGCAGTATTTT	CASSLVAVTDTQYF
TRBV6-1	13	TRBJ1-1	.	few	TGTGCCAGCAGGACCTTGTCGGGCACTGAAGCTTTCTTT	CASRTLSGTEAFF
TRBV11-2	13	TRBJ1-3	.	.	TGTGCCAGCAGCTTAGGCCGCGGAAACACCATATATTTT	CASSLGRGNTIYF
TRBV21-1	11	TRBJ2-3	.	once	TGTGCCAGCAGTGATTCCGTAGAACAGTATTTT	CASSDSVEQYF
TRBV29-1	13	TRBJ1-2	TRBD1	.	TGCAGCGTTGCCCATGGACAGGGCGGTGGCTACACCTTC	CSVAHGQGGGYTF
TRBV7-9	12	TRBJ1-1	.	once	TGTGCCAGCAGCTTAGATCGGACTGAAGCTTTCTTT	CASSLDRTEAFF
TRBV7-2	19	TRBJ1-2	TRBD1	once	TGTGCCAGCAGCTCCTCATCTATCCAGGGGGCCCTGAGTGGAAGGGGCTACACCTTC	CASSSSSIQGALSGRGYTF
TRBV7-2	15	TRBJ2-7	TRBD1	.	TGTGCCAGCAGCGTGACAGGGGGCAGCGCCTACGAGCAGTACTTC	CASSVTGGSAYEQYF
TRBV9	15	TRBJ2-7	TRBD2	.	TGTGCCAGCAGTCCGCGGGGGGGCTTCAACTACGAGCAGTACTTC	CASSPRGGFNYEQYF
TRBV5-4	12	TRBJ1-2	.	.	TGTGCCAGCAGCTTCGCGCCCCCGGGCTACACCTTC	CASSFAPPGYTF
TRBV28	15	TRBJ2-7	TRBD1	.	TGTGCCAGCAGTTTATTGGGACAGGGGTCCTACGAGCAGTACTTC	CASSLLGQGSYEQYF
TRBV11-1	15	TRBJ2-1	.	.	TGTGCCAGCAGCTCCTGGGAGCGGGTAAACAATGAGCAGTTCTTC	CASSSWERVNNEQFF
TRBV6-1	12	TRBJ1-2	.	.	TGTGCCAGCAGTGGATATGACAGCACTGGCTTCTTC	CASSGYDSTGFF
TRBV10-3	12	TRBJ1-1	TRBD1	.	TGTGCCATAGGACAGGGCGGGACTGAAGCTTTCTTT	CAIGQGGTEAFF
TRBV4-1	15	TRBJ2-7	.	.	TGCGCCAGCAGCCCCCTCGCGGGGCCCTCCTACGAGCAGTACTTC	CASSPLAGPSYEQYF
TRBV6-5	15	TRBJ2-1	TRBD2	.	TGTGCCAGCAGTTCCGGGACTAGCGGCCCTCATGAGCAGTTCTTC	CASSSGTSGPHEQFF
TRBV15	13	TRBJ1-1	.	.	TGTGCCACCAGCAGAGATCTCGCCAGTGAAGCTTTCTTT	CATSRDLASEAFF
TRBV4-1	17	TRBJ2-7	TRBD2	.	TGCGCCAGCAGCCAAGATATCGGGGCTAGCGGGAGGGACGAGCAGTACTTC	CASSQDIGASGRDEQYF
TRBV6-6	14	TRBJ1-2	.	.	TGTGCCAGCAGTTACGGGCAGGCTAACTATGGCTACACCTTC	CASSYGQANYGYTF
TRBV7-8	17	TRBJ1-5	.	.	TGTGCCAGCAGCTTATCTACTTTCGGTAGGAGCAATCAGCCCCAGCATTTT	CASSLSTFGRSNQPQHF
TRBV6-6	16	TRBJ2-3	TRBD2	.	TGTGCCAGCAGTTACGCACTAAGCGGGGGGGCAGATACGCAGTATTTT	CASSYALSGGADTQYF
TRBV2	15	TRBJ2-2	.	.	TGTGCCAGCAGCGTAGTCGGCAGCCCCGGTGGGGAGCTGTTTTTT	CASSVVGSPGGELFF
TRBV18	15	TRBJ2-5	.	.	TGTGCCAGCTCACCACCAGTATCGGGCGAGGAGACCCAGTACTTC	CASSPPVSGEETQYF
TRBV19	12	TRBJ2-4	.	few	TGTGCCAGTATATCCCGAAGCAACATTCAGTACTTC	CASISRSNIQYF
TRBV19	13	TRBJ2-5	.	.	TGTGCCAGTAGTGAAGACAGGTCTGGGACCCAGTACTTC	CASSEDRSGTQYF
TRBV19	13	TRBJ2-7	TRBD1	.	TGTGCCAGTAGCAGGACAGGGGATTACGAGCAGTACTTC	CASSRTGDYEQYF
TRBV7-9	16	TRBJ2-7	.	.	TGTGCCAGCAGCTCCACCCGGGCAAGAGGCTCCTACGAGCAGTACTTC	CASSSTRARGSYEQYF
TRBV4-2	15	TRBJ2-7	.	.	TGTGCCAGCAGCCAAGAGTTACAGGGACTCTACGAGCAGTACTTC	CASSQELQGLYEQYF
TRBV6-1	15	TRBJ2-1	.	.	TGTGCCAGCAGTGGTCAGGGCGGACACATCGGTGAGCAGTTCTTC	CASSGQGGHIGEQFF
TRBV6-5	15	TRBJ2-2	TRBD2	.	TGTGCCAGCAGCCGGGAGGCGGGAAACACCGGGGAGCTGTTTTTT	CASSREAGNTGELFF
TRBV19	14	TRBJ2-2	TRBD2	once	TGTGCCAGTAGATCTAGCGGGAACACCGGGGAGCTGTTTTTT	CASRSSGNTGELFF
TRBV7-9	14	TRBJ1-4	.	.	TGTGCCAGCAGCTTAGGGGGGAGCGACAGTAAACTGTTTTTT	CASSLGGSDSKLFF
TRBV5-5	14	TRBJ1-1	TRBD1	few	TGTGCCAGCAGACTCGGACAGGGAGGAACTGAAGCTTTCTTT	CASRLGQGGTEAFF
TRBV19	16	TRBJ2-2	TRBD1	.	TGTGCCAGTAGTTTGGGACAGGGGATCAACACCGGGGAGCTGTTTTTT	CASSLGQGINTGELFF
TRBV5-1	16	TRBJ1-6	.	.	TGCGCCAGCAGCTTGGGGGACGACTCCTATAATTCACCCCTCCACTTT	CASSLGDDSYNSPLHF
TRBV5-8	16	TRBJ1-4	TRBD1	.	TGTGCCAGCAGTAACTCCCCGGGACAGCATAATGAAAAACTGTTTTTT	CASSNSPGQHNEKLFF
TRBV29-1	12	TRBJ1-5	.	.	TGCAGCGTCGCAGGGGCAAATCAGCCCCAGCATTTT	CSVAGANQPQHF
TRBV9	15	TRBJ1-1	.	.	TGTGCCAGCAGCGTACTTCCGGGGCCGGACACTGAAGCTTTCTTT	CASSVLPGPDTEAFF
TRBV19	15	TRBJ1-3	TRBD1	.	TGTGCCAGTAGTCCAGGACAGGGTGCAGGAAACACCATATATTTT	CASSPGQGAGNTIYF
TRBV18	14	TRBJ2-5	.	.	TGTGCCAGCTCACCACCAACAGGGCAAGAGACCCAGTACTTC	CASSPPTGQETQYF
TRBV27	15	TRBJ2-2	.	.	TGTGCCAGCACCCCTGATCCGGAGGACACCGGGGAGCTGTTTTTT	CASTPDPEDTGELFF
TRBV19	17	TRBJ1-5	TRBD1	.	TGTGCCAGTACCGGACAGGGGATTATTGTAGGCAATCAGCCCCAGCATTTT	CASTGQGIIVGNQPQHF
TRBV25-1	13	TRBJ1-1	TRBD1	few	TGTGCCAGCAGTGGACAGGGATACACTGAAGCTTTCTTT	CASSGQGYTEAFF
TRBV6-1	15	TRBJ2-7	TRBD2	.	TGTGCCAGCAAGGACGCTAGCGGGAGACATTACGAGCAGTACTTC	CASKDASGRHYEQYF
TRBV18	18	TRBJ1-4	TRBD1	.	TGTGCCAGCTCACTCCGGGACAGGGGGCCGAGGTCTAATGAAAAACTGTTTTTT	CASSLRDRGPRSNEKLFF
TRBV10-2	16	TRBJ2-3	TRBD2	few	TGCGCCAGTTCCGGGACTAGCGGGGGGTACGGGGATACGCAGTATTTT	CASSGTSGGYGDTQYF
TRBV7-3	13	TRBJ2-5	.	.	TGTGCCAGCAGCTTAGGGCCCACAGAGACCCAGTACTTC	CASSLGPTETQYF
TRBV4-3	16	TRBJ2-3	TRBD2	.	TGCGCCAGCAGCCCTGGAACTAGCGGAAGCACAGATACGCAGTATTTT	CASSPGTSGSTDTQYF
TRBV11-2	12	TRBJ2-1	.	.	TGTGCCAGCAGCGGAAGGTGGTATGAGCAGTTCTTC	CASSGRWYEQFF
TRBV5-1	15	TRBJ2-2	.	.	TGCGCCAGCAGCTTGTCGACAGCCGACACCGGGGAGCTGTTTTTT	CASSLSTADTGELFF
TRBV19	13	TRBJ2-7	.	once	TGTGCCACCTCCGGGGTAGGGACCTACGAGCAGTACTTC	CATSGVGTYEQYF